The source of this T cell receptor beta chain is a study of T cells in localized non-small cell lung cancer. Germline loops: CDR1 SGHRS, CDR2 YFSETQ. Trimming took off 0 bases at V and 4 bases at J, with 7 bases between the two ends. The CDR3 runs to 13 residues. Comments on this clone: Its antigen is undetermined. Within the sample, other DNA sequences also encode this same CDR3.

Study-wide results and caveats: Higher adjacent-lung clonality was associated with shorter survival. Across samples, adjacent lung featured a median roughly 60 of the top 100 tumor clones.

Sequencing used immunoSEQ multiplex PCR; TCRdb keeps in-frame clones, though not all of them. The profile covers around 91,000 clones, with approximately 88% appearing a single time and around 16% taken by the ten largest. The specimen comprised peripheral blood, sampled before any cancer treatment. This clonotype originated in a man between 35 and 75 years old with stage I squamous cell lung carcinoma. The rearrangement links TRBV5-1 to TRBJ1-1; a weak D match, TRBD1 (5 bases). CDR3 loop: CASSLGGSTEAFF. In DNA, the CDR3 is TGCGCCAGCAGCTTGGGGGGGAGCACTGAAGCTTTCTTT.